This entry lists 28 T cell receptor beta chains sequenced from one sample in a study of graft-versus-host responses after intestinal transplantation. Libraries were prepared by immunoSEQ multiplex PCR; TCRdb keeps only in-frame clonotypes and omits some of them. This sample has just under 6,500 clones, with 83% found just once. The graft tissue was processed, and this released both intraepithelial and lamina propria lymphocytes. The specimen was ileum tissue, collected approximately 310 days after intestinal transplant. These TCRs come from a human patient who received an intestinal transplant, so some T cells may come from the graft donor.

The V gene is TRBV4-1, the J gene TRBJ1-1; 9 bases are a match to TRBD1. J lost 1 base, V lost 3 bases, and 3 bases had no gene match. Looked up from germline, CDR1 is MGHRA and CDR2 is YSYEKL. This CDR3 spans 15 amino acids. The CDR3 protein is CASSQDRGRNTEAFF. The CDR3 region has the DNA TGCGCCAGCAGCCAGGACAGGGGCAGGAACACTGAAGCTTTCTTT.

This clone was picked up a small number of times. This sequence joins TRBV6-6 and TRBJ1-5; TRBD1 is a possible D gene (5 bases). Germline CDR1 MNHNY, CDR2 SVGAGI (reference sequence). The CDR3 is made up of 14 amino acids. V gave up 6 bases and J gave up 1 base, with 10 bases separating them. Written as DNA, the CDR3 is TGTGCCAGCAGCAGAGGACAAAGCAATCAGCCCCAGCATTTT. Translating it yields CASSRGQSNQPQHF.

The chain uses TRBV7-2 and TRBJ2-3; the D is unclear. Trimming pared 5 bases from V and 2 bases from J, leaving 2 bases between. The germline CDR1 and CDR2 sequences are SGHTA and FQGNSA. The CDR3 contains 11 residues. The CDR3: CASSATDTQYF. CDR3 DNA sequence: TGTGCCAGCAGCGCCACAGATACGCAGTATTTT.

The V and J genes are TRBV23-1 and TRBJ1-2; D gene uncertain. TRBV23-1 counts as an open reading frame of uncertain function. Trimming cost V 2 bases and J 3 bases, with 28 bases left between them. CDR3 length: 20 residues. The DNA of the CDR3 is TGCGCCAGCAGTCAACCGCAACGTTCCACTACAGAGTACCTACACTATGGCTACACCTTC. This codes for CASSQPQRSTTEYLHYGYTF.

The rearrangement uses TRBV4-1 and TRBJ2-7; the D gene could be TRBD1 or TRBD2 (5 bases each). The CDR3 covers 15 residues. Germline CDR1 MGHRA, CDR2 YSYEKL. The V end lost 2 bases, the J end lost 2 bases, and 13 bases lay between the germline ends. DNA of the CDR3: TGCGCCAGCAGCCAACTGGAGAGGGGAGCCTACGAGCAGTACTTC. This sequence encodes CASSQLERGAYEQYF.

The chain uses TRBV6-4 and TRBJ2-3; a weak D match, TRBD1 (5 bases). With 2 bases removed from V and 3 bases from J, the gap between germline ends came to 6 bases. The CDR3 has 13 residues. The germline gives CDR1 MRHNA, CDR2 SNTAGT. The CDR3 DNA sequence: TGTGCCAGCAGTGACAGGGGAACAGATACGCAGTATTTT. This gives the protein CASSDRGTDTQYF.

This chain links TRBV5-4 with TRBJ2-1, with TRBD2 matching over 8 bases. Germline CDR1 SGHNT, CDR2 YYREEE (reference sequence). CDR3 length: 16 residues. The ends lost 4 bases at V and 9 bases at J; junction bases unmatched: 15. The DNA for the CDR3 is TGTGCCAGCAGCCGGGGCATGGAGGGCGGGAGGCCTGAGCAGTTCTTC. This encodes CASSRGMEGGRPEQFF.

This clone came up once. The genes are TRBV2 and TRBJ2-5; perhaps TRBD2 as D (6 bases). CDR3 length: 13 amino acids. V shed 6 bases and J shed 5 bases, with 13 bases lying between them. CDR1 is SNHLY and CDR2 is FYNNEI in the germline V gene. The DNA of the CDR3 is TGTGCCAGCAGCCGGGAGCCAGGGGAGACCCAGTACTTC. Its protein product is CASSREPGETQYF.

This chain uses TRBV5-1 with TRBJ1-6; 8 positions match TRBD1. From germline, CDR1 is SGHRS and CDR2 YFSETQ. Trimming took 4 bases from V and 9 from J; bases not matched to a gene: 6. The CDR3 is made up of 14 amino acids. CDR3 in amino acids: CASSPGTGTSPLHF. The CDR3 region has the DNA TGCGCCAGCAGCCCGGGGACAGGAACTTCACCCCTCCACTTT.

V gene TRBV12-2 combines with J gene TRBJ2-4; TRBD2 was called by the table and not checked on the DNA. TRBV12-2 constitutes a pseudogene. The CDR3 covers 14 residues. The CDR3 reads CASRSIHRENIQYF. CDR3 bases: TGTGCAAGTCGCTCTATACACCGGGAGAACATTCAGTACTTC.

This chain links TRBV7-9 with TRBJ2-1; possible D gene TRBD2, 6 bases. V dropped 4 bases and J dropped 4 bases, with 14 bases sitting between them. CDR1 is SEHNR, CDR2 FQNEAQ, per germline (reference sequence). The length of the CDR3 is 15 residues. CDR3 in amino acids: CASSSGEYPYNEQFF. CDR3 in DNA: TGTGCCAGCAGCTCGGGAGAGTATCCATACAATGAGCAGTTCTTC.

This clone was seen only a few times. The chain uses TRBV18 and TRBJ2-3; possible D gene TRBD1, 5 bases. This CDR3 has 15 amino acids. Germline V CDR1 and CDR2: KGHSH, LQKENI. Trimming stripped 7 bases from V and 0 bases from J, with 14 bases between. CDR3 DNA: TGTGCCAGCTGCGACAGACCCTCTAGCACAGATACGCAGTATTTT. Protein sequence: CASCDRPSSTDTQYF.

CDR3 residues: CSARDRANYGYTF. CDR3 bases: TGCAGCGCCAGGGACAGGGCGAACTATGGCTACACCTTC. The genes are TRBV29-1 and TRBJ1-2, with 9 nucleotides matching TRBD1. The ends lost 7 bases at V and 2 bases at J; junction bases unmatched: 5. Germline V lookup: CDR1 SQVTM, CDR2 ANQGSEA. The length of the CDR3 is 13 residues.

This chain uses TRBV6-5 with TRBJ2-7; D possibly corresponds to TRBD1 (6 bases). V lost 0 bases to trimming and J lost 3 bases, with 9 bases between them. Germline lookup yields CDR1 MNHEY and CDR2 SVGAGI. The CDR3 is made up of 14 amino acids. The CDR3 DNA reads TGTGCCAGCAGTTACTCGGACAGTTTCTACGAGCAGTACTTC. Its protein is CASSYSDSFYEQYF.

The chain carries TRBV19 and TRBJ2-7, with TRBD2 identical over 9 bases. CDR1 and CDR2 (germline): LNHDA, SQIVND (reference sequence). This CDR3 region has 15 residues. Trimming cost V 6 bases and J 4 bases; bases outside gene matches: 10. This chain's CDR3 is CASSSSGTFLYEQYF. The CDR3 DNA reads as TGTGCCAGTAGCTCTAGCGGGACTTTCCTGTACGAGCAGTACTTC. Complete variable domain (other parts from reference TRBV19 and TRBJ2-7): DGGITQSPKYLFRKEGQNVTLSCEQNLNHDAMYWYRQDPGQGLRLIYYSQIVNDFQKGDIAEGYSVSREKKESFPLTVTSAQKNPTAFYLCASSSSGTFLYEQYFGPGTRLTVT.

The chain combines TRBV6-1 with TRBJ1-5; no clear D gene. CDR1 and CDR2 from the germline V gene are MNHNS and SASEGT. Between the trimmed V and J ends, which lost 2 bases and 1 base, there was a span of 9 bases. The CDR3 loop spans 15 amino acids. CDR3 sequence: CASSERSGSNQPQHF. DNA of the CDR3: TGTGCCAGCAGTGAAAGGTCGGGGAGCAATCAGCCCCAGCATTTT.

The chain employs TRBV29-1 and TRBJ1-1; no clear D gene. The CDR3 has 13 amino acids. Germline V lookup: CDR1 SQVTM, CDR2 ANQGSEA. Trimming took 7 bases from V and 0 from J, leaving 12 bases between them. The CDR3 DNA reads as TGCAGCGCTGACGGCCTTATGAACACTGAAGCTTTCTTT. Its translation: CSADGLMNTEAFF.

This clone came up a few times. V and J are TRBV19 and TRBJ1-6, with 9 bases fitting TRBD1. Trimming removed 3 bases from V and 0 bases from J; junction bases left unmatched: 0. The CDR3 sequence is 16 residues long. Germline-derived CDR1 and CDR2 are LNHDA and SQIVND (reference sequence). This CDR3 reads CASSMTGGSYNSPLHF. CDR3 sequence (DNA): TGTGCCAGTAGTATGACAGGGGGCTCCTATAATTCACCCCTCCACTTT.

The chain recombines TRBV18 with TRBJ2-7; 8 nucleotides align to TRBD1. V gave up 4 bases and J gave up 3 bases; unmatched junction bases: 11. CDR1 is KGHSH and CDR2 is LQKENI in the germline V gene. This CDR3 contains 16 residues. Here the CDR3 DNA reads TGTGCCAGCTCACGACTTACAGGGGGTAGTAGCTACGAGCAGTACTTC. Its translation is CASSRLTGGSSYEQYF.

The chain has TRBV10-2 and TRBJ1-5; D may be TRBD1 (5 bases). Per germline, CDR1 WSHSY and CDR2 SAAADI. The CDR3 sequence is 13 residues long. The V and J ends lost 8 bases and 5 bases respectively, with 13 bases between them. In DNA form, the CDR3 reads TGCGCCAGCGGGACTGCCCTACATCAGCCCCAGCATTTT. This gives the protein CASGTALHQPQHF.

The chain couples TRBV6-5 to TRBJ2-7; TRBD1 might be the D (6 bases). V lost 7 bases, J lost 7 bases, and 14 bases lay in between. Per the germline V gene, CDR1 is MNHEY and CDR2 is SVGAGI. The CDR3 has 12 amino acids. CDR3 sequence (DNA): TGTGCCAGCACCAGGACAGATTTAGAGCAGTACTTC. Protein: CASTRTDLEQYF.

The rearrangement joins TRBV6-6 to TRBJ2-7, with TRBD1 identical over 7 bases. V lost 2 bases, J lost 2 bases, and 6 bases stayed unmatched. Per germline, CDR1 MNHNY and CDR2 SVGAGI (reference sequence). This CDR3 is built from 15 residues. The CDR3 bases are TGTGCCAGCAGTTACCCGACAGGGAAGACCTACGAGCAGTACTTC. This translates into CASSYPTGKTYEQYF.

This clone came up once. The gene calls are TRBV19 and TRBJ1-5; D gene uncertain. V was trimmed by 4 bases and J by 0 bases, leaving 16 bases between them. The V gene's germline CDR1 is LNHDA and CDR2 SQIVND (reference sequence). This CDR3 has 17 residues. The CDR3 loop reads CASSKRMIRNSNQPQHF. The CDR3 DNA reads TGTGCCAGTAGTAAGAGGATGATCAGAAATAGCAATCAGCCCCAGCATTTT.

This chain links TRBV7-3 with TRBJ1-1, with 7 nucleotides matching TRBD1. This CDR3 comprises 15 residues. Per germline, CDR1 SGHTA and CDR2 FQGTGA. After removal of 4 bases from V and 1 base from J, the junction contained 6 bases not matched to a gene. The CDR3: CASSSFQGGNTEAFF. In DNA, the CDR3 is TGTGCCAGCAGCTCCTTCCAGGGGGGGAACACTGAAGCTTTCTTT.

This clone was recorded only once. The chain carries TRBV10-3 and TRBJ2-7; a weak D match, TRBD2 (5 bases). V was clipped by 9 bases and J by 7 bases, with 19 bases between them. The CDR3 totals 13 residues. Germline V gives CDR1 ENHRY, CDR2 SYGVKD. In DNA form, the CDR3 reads TGTGCCATGAGTAGCGTCGGGTCGGGAGAGCAGTACTTC. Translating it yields CAMSSVGSGEQYF.

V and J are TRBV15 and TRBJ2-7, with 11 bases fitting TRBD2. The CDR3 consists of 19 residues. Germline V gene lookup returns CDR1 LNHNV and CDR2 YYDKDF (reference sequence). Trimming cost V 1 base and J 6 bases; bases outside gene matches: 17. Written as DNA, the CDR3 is TGTGCCACCAGCAGAGGAGGTAGGGGGAGACTAGCGGGACTATCCGAGCAGTACTTC. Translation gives CATSRGGRGRLAGLSEQYF.

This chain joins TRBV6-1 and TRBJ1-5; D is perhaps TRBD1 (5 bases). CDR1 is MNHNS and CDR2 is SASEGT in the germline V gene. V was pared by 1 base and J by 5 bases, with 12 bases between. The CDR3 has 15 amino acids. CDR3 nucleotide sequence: TGTGCCAGCAGTGAAGGTCCCTTCAGGGATCAGCCCCAGCATTTT. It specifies CASSEGPFRDQPQHF.

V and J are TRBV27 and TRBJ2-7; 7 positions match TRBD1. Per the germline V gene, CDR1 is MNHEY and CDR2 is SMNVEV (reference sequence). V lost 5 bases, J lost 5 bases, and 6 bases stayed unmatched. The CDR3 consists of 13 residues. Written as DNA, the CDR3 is TGTGCCAGCAGTCTCTACAGGGGCAACGAGCAGTACTTC. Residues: CASSLYRGNEQYF.